This TCR beta chain came from a study of blood T cell repertoires in COVID-19 (dated by TCRdb to the early 2020s). About the investigation overall: Samples from collaborators originated in the United States, Italy and Spain and spanned both the acute and convalescent phases of COVID-19. The prospective study material was composed of cDNA or gDNA derived from T cells, B-cell-depleted T cells, or PBMCs. Deeply sampled blood TCRbeta repertoires from subjects exposed to, actively infected with, or recovered from COVID-19 were included in the dataset. A freely available public database, intended as a resource for researchers studying the immune response to SARS-CoV-2, is where the repertoires were released. The samples were drawn from the first 160 participants of the ongoing ImmuneRACE study and from over a thousand subjects provided by 6 global collaborators. Nearly every sample came with metadata listing a de-identified subject ID, COVID-19 status, age in years and sex. Where available, HLA class I and class II types were taken from metadata supplied by the sample provider and were not determined by assay-based typing. Broad study findings and their caveats: The amount of clinical and demographic metadata varied by source and participant and was provided uncurated.

TCRbeta CDR3 regions were amplified from genomic DNA using the immunoSEQ Assay, a bias-controlled multiplex PCR. Under the source paper's analysis protocol: The number of nucleated cells in each sample was estimated from the amplification of reference gene primers within the assay. To quantify the absolute abundance of each unique TCRbeta CDR3 rearrangement, sequence reads were collapsed and filtered. For each sample, productive Simpson clonality was calculated by taking the square root of Simpson's diversity index across productive rearrangements. Here the immuneACCESS table is served through TCRdb, limited to in-frame sequences with V and J called. Missing clones are a known gap in these copies; in checked studies unresolved V genes cover under half, and the rest lacks a known reason. V, J and clone size derive from that table, while D and trimming were established from the DNA sequence. This sample holds roughly 90,000 clones; about 89% were observed only once. The biggest ten clones account for 2.7% of the sample.

One collaborating source in Seattle enrolled patients during active infection and followed them longitudinally through the course of disease. Collaborating institutions collected whole blood in K2EDTA tubes following their own protocols. For TCRbeta analysis, collaborators shipped samples as frozen whole blood, isolated PBMCs, or DNA extracted from either of those sample types. Comments on this clone: Its antigen remains unidentified. Qualities for individual bases were not recorded, and no much larger clone is one base off.

Compared with germline, V lacks 8 bases and J lacks 1 base; bases without a gene match: 9. CDR1 and CDR2 are drawn from the germline V gene: SNHLY, FYNNEI. The CDR3 holds 16 amino acids from the cysteine to the phenylalanine. CDR3 DNA only is kept here, 48 bases in frame from base 1. This sequence was found in a man aged 50-60 years with COVID-19, enrolled during active disease. Sequences were obtained from peripheral blood. The chain employs TRBV2 and TRBJ2-2; 8 central bases correspond to TRBD1. The encoded CDR3 is CASDPGQGLNTGELFF. In nucleotide form, the sequence is TGTGCCAGCGACCCCGGACAGGGTTTGAACACCGGGGAGCTGTTTTTT.